The 18 T cell receptor beta chains reported below all come from one sample, sequenced in a study of blood T cells in healthy people across ages. Through a sample-barcoded 5' primer and a J-beta primer mix, a second PCR was run for roughly 6 to 12 cycles. TCRdb analysed the 5' RACE reads with MiXCR anew, one entry per CDR3 protein. The sample yields about 640,000 distinct CDR3 sequences, roughly 53% seen once. Sequencing was performed on blood. The receptors were sampled from a man aged 55 to 70 in good health.

This clonotype was seen only a few times. The chain is built from TRBV6-5 and TRBJ2-7; 10 bases line up with TRBD1. Germline lookup yields CDR1 MNHEY and CDR2 SVGAGI. This CDR3 is 16 amino acids long. V lost 4 bases to trimming and J lost 2 bases; unmatched junction nucleotides: 8. In DNA, the CDR3 is TGTGCCAGCAGTTCTCTCCGGGACAGGGGAACCTACGAGCAGTACTTC. This translates into CASSSLRDRGTYEQYF.

The chain is built from TRBV12-3 or TRBV12-4 and TRBJ2-5, with D hard to call. The CDR3 runs 13 residues. Trimming took 2 bases from V and 13 from J, leaving 17 bases between them. CDR3 nucleotide sequence: TGTGCCAGCAGTTTAAATAGGGATCTTCCAATGTACTTC. Its translation: CASSLNRDLPMYF.

This clonotype was seen a handful of times. The V call is TRBV12-3 or TRBV12-4, the J call TRBJ2-5; 9 bases fit TRBD2. The CDR3 spans 14 residues. J gave up 4 bases and V 7 bases, and 7 bases lay outside the gene matches. CDR3 region: CASTTRGGGETQYF. DNA for the CDR3: TGTGCCAGCACCACGCGGGGGGGAGGAGAGACCCAGTACTTC.

With regard to this clonotype: Given a much more abundant clone one base away, this may be a read error. The J gene is TRBJ1-1, the V gene TRBV5-1, with D unclear. The germline CDR1 and CDR2 sequences are SGHRS and YFSETQ. The CDR3 has 12 residues. This CDR3 reads CASSLEATGAFF. Here the CDR3 DNA reads TGCGCCAGCAGCTTGGAGGCCACTGGAGCTTTCTTT.

This chain joins TRBV28 and TRBJ2-1; either TRBD1 or TRBD2 may fit D (6 bases each). This CDR3 spans 16 amino acids. The V end lost 1 base, the J end lost 7 bases, and 17 bases lay between the germline ends. Germline CDR1 is MDHEN and CDR2 is SYDVKM. The chain's CDR3 is CASSLFGGGLWNEQFF. CDR3 nucleotide sequence: TGTGCCAGCAGTTTATTCGGGGGCGGTTTATGGAATGAGCAGTTCTTC. Full variable domain (outside the CDR3, taken from reference TRBV28 and TRBJ2-1): DVKVTQSSRYLVKRTGEKVFLECVQDMDHENMFWYRQDPGLGLRLIYFSYDVKMKEKGDIPEGYSVSREKKERFSLILESASTNQTSMYLCASSLFGGGLWNEQFFGPGTRLTVL.

The chain has TRBV12-3 or TRBV12-4 and TRBJ1-5, with a possible D match to TRBD1 (6 bases). Trimming took 7 bases from V and 2 from J, leaving 21 bases between them. The CDR3 totals 17 residues. The CDR3 spells CASNFRSGEVGNQPQHF. CDR3 in DNA: TGTGCCAGCAACTTTAGATCAGGGGAGGTGGGCAATCAGCCCCAGCATTTT.

This clonotype was counted at least ten times. The chain has TRBV4-1 and TRBJ2-3; D uncertain. Trimming shortened V by 0 bases and J by 0 bases, and 16 bases separated the two germline ends. The CDR3 spans 18 residues. Germline CDR1 is MGHRA and CDR2 is YSYEKL. CDR3 DNA: TGCGCCAGCAGCCAAGATGCCAGGACCTCTTCTAGCACAGATACGCAGTATTTT. Protein product: CASSQDARTSSSTDTQYF.

This chain links TRBV4-2 with TRBJ2-2; D gene uncertain. This CDR3 has 14 residues. Deletions cut 3 bases from V and 3 bases from J, with 8 bases between. Germline V gene sequence: CDR1 LGHNA, CDR2 YNFKEQ. The CDR3 coding sequence is TGTGCCAGCAGCCAGAGAGCTCACACCGGGGAGCTGTTTTTT. Amino acids: CASSQRAHTGELFF.

The chain is built from TRBV5-8 and TRBJ2-3; maybe TRBD2 (5 bases). The CDR3 totals 13 residues. Germline V lookup: CDR1 SGHTS, CDR2 YDEGEE. V was pared by 5 bases and J by 6 bases, with 13 bases between. The CDR3, as DNA: TGTGCCAGCAGACCCCGGGATCGCGATACGCAGTATTTT. Its translation is CASRPRDRDTQYF.

This clonotype came up a few times. A clone one base away is much larger, so this may be a read error. The V and J genes are TRBV2 and TRBJ2-7, with D uncertain. The J call may be wrong; the DNA end is better matched by TRBJ2-5. CDR1 and CDR2 from the germline V gene are SNHLY and FYNNEI. The length of the CDR3 is 12 residues. The CDR3 coding sequence is TGTGCCAGCAGGATACGCCCTGAGACCCAGTACTTC. Its translation is CASRIRPETQYF.

This chain joins TRBV11-2 and TRBJ2-5; 7 bases map to TRBD1. The germline CDR1 and CDR2 sequences are SGHAT and FQNNGV. CDR3 length equals 15 residues. V lost 3 bases and J lost 2; bases outside the gene matches: 6. CDR3 bases: TGTGCCAGCAGCTTCCGGGGACAGAAACAAGAGACCCAGTACTTC. It translates to CASSFRGQKQETQYF.

The chain joins TRBV13 to TRBJ2-5; 8 bases match TRBD2. In germline, CDR1 is PRHDT, CDR2 FYEKMQ (reference sequence). The CDR3 covers 16 residues. The trim removed 0 bases at V and 1 base at J, leaving 4 bases unmatched. The CDR3 spells CASSLGVGGAQETQYF. CDR3 DNA sequence: TGTGCCAGCAGCTTAGGCGTCGGGGGGGCCCAAGAGACCCAGTACTTC. The entire variable domain, with the rest obtained from reference TRBV13 and TRBJ2-5, is as follows: AAGVIQSPRHLIKEKRETATLKCYPIPRHDTVYWYQQGPGQDPQFLISFYEKMQSDKGSIPDRFSAQQFSDYHSELNMSSLELGDSALYFCASSLGVGGAQETQYFGPGTRLLVL.

The chain uses TRBV25-1 and TRBJ1-2; D call uncertain. Germline V gene sequence: CDR1 MGHDK, CDR2 SYGVNS. CDR3 length equals 11 residues. Trimming shortened V by 6 bases and J by 4 bases, and 6 bases separated the two germline ends. Written as DNA, the CDR3 is TGTGCCAGCAGAAACTTCTATGGCTACACCTTC. It yields the protein CASRNFYGYTF.

The gene calls are TRBV7-9 and TRBJ2-6, with D possibly TRBD1 on 5 matching bases. The CDR3 has 17 amino acids. V was pared by 4 bases and J by 0 bases, with 13 bases between. Germline V gene sequence: CDR1 SEHNR, CDR2 FQNEAQ (reference sequence). The CDR3: CASSSSDTASGANVLTF. In nucleotides, the CDR3 is TGTGCCAGCAGCTCCTCGGACACCGCCTCTGGGGCCAACGTCCTGACTTTC.

J is TRBJ2-1 and V is TRBV24-1; 12 nucleotides line up with TRBD2. The CDR3 consists of 18 residues. V was pared by 3 bases and J by 0 bases, with 5 bases of the junction left unmatched. From germline, CDR1 is KGHDR and CDR2 SFDVKD. In DNA, the CDR3 is TGTGCCACCAGTGATCCCACTAGCGGGGGGCCCTCCTACAATGAGCAGTTCTTC. It yields the protein CATSDPTSGGPSYNEQFF.

The table lists this clonotype with a few counts. This chain connects TRBV15 to TRBJ1-5, with D possibly being TRBD1 (5 bases). V gave up 6 bases and J gave up 7 bases, with 16 bases separating them. The CDR3 has 14 amino acids. Germline lookup yields CDR1 LNHNV and CDR2 YYDKDF (reference sequence). The DNA of the CDR3 is TGTGCCACCAGGGGGGGGGATCTTAGCCAGCCCCAGCATTTT. Translation: CATRGGDLSQPQHF.

V gene TRBV11-1 combines with J gene TRBJ2-6; TRBD2 is a possible D gene (7 bases). CDR1 and CDR2 (germline): SGHAT, FQDESV (reference sequence). Trimming left V 7 bases short and J 1 base short, with 20 bases between. The CDR3 covers 18 residues. CDR3 in amino acids: CASTISRGLYSGANVLTF. The CDR3 region has the DNA TGTGCCAGCACAATCTCGCGGGGGCTATATTCTGGGGCCAACGTCCTGACTTTC.

This sequence joins TRBV20-1 and TRBJ2-1; no clear D gene. V was clipped by 4 bases and J by 11 bases, with 12 bases between them. Germline V gene data show CDR1 as DFQATT and CDR2 as SNEGSKA (reference sequence). This CDR3 region has 11 residues. CDR3 DNA sequence: TGCAGTGCTACGAAGGGAAATAAGCAGTTCTTC. Residues: CSATKGNKQFF.